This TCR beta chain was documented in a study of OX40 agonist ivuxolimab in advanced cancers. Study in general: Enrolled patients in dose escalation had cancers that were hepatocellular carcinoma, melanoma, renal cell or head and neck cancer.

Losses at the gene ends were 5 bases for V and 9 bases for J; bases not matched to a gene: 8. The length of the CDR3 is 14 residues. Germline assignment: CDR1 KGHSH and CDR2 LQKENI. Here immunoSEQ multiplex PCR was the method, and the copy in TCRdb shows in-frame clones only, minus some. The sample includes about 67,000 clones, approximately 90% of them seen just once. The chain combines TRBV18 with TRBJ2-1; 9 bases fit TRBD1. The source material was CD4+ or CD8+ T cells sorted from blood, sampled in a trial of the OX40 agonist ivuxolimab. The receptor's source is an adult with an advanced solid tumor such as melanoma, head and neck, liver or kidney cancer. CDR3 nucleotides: TGTGCCAGCTCAGCCGGGACAGGGTGGTTTGAGCAGTTCTTC. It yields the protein CASSAGTGWFEQFF.